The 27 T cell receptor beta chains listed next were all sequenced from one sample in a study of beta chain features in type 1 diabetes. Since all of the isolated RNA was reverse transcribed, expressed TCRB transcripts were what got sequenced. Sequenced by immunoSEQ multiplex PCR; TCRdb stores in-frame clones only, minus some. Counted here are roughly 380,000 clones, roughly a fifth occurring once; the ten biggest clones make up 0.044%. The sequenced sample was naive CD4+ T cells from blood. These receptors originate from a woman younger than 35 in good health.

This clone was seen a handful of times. The CDR3, as DNA: TGCGCCAGCACCCCGAGCGGGAACGAAGAGACCCAGTACTTC. Translated, it gives CASTPSGNEETQYF. J is TRBJ2-5 and V is TRBV5-1, with 7 bases matching TRBD2. The CDR3 is 14 residues long. Per germline, CDR1 SGHRS and CDR2 YFSETQ. Losses at the gene ends were 6 bases for V and 3 bases for J; bases not matched to a gene: 8.

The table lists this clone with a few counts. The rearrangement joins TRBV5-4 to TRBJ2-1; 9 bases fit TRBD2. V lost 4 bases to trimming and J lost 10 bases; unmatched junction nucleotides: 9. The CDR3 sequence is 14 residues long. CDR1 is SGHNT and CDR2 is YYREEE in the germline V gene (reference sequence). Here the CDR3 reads CASSQDRAGGEQFF. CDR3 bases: TGTGCCAGCAGCCAAGATCGGGCGGGAGGGGAGCAGTTCTTC.

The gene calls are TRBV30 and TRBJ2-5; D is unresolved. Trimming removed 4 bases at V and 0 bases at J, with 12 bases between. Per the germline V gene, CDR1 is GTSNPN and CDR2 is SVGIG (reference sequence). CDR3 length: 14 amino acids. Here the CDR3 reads CAWTVGGYQETQYF. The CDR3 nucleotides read TGTGCCTGGACAGTCGGCGGCTACCAAGAGACCCAGTACTTC.

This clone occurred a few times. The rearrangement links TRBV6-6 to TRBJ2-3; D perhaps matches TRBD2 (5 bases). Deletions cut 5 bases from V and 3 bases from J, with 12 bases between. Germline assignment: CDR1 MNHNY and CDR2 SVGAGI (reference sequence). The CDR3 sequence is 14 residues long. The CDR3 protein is CASSPRRGTDTQYF. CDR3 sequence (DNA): TGTGCCAGCAGTCCACGTCGGGGAACAGATACGCAGTATTTT.

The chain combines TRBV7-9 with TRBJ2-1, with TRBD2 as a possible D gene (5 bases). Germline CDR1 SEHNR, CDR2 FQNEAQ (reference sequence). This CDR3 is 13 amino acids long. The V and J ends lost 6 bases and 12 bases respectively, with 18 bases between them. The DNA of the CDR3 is TGTGCCAGCAGTTACACTAGTTTTGTCGGGCAGTTCTTC. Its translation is CASSYTSFVGQFF.

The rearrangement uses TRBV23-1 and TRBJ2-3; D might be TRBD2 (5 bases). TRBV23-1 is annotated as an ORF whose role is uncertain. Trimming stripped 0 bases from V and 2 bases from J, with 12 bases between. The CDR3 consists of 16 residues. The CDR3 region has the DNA TGCGCCAGCAGTCAATCGCCCGGGAACAACACAGATACGCAGTATTTT. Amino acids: CASSQSPGNNTDTQYF.

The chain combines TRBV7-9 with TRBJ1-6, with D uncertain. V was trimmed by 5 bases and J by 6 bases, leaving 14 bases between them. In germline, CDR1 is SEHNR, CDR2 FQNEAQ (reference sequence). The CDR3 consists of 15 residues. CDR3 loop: CASSRLEGFNSPLHF. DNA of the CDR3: TGTGCCAGCAGCCGGCTTGAGGGCTTTAATTCACCCCTCCACTTT.

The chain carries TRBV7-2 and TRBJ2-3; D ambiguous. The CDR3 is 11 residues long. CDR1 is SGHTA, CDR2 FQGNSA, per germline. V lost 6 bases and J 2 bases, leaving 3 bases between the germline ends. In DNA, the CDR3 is TGTGCCAGCAGTTACACAGATACGCAGTATTTT. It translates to CASSYTDTQYF.

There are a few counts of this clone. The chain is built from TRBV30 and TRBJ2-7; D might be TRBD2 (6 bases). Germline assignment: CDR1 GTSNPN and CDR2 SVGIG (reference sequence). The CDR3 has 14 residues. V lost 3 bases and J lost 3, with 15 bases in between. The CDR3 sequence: CAWRRGSLYYEQYF. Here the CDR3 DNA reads TGTGCCTGGAGACGGGGGAGCCTTTACTACGAGCAGTACTTC.

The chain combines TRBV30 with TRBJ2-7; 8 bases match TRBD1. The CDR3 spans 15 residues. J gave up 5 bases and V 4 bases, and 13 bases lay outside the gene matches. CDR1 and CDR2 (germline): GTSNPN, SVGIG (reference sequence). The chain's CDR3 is CAWTLRGTGFHEQYF. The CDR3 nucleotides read TGTGCCTGGACCTTACGAGGGACAGGTTTTCACGAGCAGTACTTC.

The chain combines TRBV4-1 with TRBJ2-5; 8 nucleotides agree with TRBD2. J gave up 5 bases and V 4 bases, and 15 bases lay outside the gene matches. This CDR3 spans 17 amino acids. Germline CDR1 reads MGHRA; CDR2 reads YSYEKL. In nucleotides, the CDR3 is TGCGCCAGCAGCCTAATAGGACAAGGCGGGAGGCGGGAGACCCAGTACTTC. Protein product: CASSLIGQGGRRETQYF.

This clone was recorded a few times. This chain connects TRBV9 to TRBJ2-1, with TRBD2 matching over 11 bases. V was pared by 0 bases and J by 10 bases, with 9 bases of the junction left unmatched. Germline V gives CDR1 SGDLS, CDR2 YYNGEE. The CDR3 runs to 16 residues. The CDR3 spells CASSVAPGLAGGEQFF. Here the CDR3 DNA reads TGTGCCAGCAGCGTAGCTCCTGGGCTAGCGGGAGGCGAGCAGTTCTTC.

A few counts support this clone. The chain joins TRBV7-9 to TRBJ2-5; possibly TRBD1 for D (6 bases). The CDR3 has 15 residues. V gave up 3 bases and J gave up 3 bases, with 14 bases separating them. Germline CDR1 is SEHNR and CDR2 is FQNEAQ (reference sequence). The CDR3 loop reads CASSFKGHREETQYF. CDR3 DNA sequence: TGTGCCAGCAGCTTTAAGGGACATAGGGAAGAGACCCAGTACTTC.

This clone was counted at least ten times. The CDR3 is CASSQDLLGGYTF. The CDR3 DNA reads TGTGCCAGCAGCCAAGATCTGCTCGGTGGCTACACCTTC. This sequence joins TRBV4-2 and TRBJ1-2; D gene ambiguous. Germline-derived CDR1 and CDR2 are LGHNA and YNFKEQ. Trimming pared 0 bases from V and 7 bases from J, leaving 9 bases between. There are 13 residues in the CDR3.

The CDR3 is CASSLTTGQGTYEQYF. CDR3 DNA sequence: TGCGCCAGCAGCTTGACGACGGGACAGGGGACCTACGAGCAGTACTTC. The chain joins TRBV5-1 to TRBJ2-7; 10 positions match TRBD1. The germline CDR1 and CDR2 sequences are SGHRS and YFSETQ. This CDR3 has 16 amino acids. V was clipped by 1 base and J by 2 bases; unmatched bases: 6.

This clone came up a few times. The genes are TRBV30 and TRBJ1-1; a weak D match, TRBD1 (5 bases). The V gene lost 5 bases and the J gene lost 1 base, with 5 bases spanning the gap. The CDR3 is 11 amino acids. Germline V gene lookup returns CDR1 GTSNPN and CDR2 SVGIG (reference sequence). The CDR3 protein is CAWDRNTEAFF. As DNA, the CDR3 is TGTGCCTGGGACAGGAACACTGAAGCTTTCTTT.

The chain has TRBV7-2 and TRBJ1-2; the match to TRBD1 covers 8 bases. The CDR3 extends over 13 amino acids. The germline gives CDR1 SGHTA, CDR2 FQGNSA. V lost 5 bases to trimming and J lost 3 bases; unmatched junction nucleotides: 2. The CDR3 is CASSVDRDYGYTF. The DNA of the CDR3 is TGTGCCAGCAGCGTGGACAGGGACTATGGCTACACCTTC.

As DNA, the CDR3 is TGTGCCAGCTCACCACCGGGGACTCCCTACAATGAGCAGTTCTTC. It codes for CASSPPGTPYNEQFF. V and J are TRBV18 and TRBJ2-1, with a weak D call TRBD2 (6 bases). The CDR3 is 15 amino acids. The V end was cut by 0 bases, the J end by 2 bases, with 8 bases between. Germline V lookup: CDR1 KGHSH, CDR2 LQKENI. The full variable domain, with the rest looked up from reference TRBV18 and TRBJ2-1, is NAGVMQNPRHLVRRRGQEARLRCSPMKGHSHVYWYRQLPEEGLKFMVYLQKENIIDESGMPKERFSAEFPKEGPSILRIQQVVRGDSAAYFCASSPPGTPYNEQFFGPGTRLTVL.

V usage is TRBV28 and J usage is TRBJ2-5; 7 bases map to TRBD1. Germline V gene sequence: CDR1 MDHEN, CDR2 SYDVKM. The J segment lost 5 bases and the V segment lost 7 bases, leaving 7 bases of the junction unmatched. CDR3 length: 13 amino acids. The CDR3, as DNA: TGTGCCAGCACCCTAGAGGGGGCGGAGACCCAGTACTTC. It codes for CASTLEGAETQYF.

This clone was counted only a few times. CDR3 in amino acids: CASSPRLAGGPYNEQFF. The CDR3 bases are TGTGCCAGCTCACCAAGACTAGCGGGAGGGCCCTACAATGAGCAGTTCTTC. The chain combines TRBV18 with TRBJ2-1; 14 bases line up with TRBD2. J lost 2 bases, V lost 2 bases, and 2 bases had no gene match. This CDR3 spans 17 amino acids. The germline V gene has CDR1 KGHSH and CDR2 LQKENI.

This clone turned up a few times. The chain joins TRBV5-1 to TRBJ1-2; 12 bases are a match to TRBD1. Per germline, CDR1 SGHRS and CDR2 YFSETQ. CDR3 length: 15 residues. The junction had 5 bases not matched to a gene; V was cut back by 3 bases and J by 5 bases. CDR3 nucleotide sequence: TGCGCCAGCAGCTGGGGGACAGGGGGCTCGTATGGCTACACCTTC. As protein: CASSWGTGGSYGYTF.

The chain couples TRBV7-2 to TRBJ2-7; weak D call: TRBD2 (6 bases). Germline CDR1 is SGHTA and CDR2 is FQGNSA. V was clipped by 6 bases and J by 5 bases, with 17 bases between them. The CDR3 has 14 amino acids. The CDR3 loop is CASRGGRGEDEQYF. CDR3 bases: TGTGCCAGCAGGGGGGGACGGGGAGAAGACGAGCAGTACTTC.

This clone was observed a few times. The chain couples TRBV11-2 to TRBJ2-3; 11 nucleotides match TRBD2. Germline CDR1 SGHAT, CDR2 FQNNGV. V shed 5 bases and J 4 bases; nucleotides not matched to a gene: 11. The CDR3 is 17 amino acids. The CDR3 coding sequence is TGTGCCAGCAGCCCCCTTCTAGCGGGAGGAAGGGCAGATACGCAGTATTTT. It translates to CASSPLLAGGRADTQYF.

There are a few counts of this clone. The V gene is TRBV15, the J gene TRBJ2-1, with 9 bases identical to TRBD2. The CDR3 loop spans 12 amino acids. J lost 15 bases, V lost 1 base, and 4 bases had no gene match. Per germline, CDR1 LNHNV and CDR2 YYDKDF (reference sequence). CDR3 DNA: TGTGCCACCAGCAGAGGTAGCGGGAGTGCGTTCTTC. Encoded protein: CATSRGSGSAFF.

The CDR3 DNA sequence: TGCGCCAGCAGTGACAGGGGGGCCTACGAGCAGTACTTC. It yields the protein CASSDRGAYEQYF. This chain links TRBV10-1 with TRBJ2-7; a possible D gene is TRBD1 (7 bases). Germline CDR1 and CDR2: WNHNN and SYGVQD (reference sequence). CDR3 size: 13 residues. V lost 3 bases, J lost 2 bases, and 8 bases lay in between.

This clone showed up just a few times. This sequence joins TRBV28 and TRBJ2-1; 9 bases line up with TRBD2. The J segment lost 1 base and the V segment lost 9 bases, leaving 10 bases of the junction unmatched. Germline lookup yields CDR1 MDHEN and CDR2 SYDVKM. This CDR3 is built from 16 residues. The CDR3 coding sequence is TGTGCCAGTACCCCTGCGGGGGGGCGATCCTACAATGAGCAGTTCTTC. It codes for CASTPAGGRSYNEQFF.

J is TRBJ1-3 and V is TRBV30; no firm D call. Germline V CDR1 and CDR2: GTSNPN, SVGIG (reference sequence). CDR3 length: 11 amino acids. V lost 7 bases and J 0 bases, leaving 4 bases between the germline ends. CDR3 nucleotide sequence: TGTGCCTACAGCTCTGGAAACACCATATATTTT. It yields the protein CAYSSGNTIYF.